The 19 T cell receptor beta chains presented below share a single source sample, sequenced in a study of memory CD4+ T cells and cytomegalovirus serostatus. Data came from immunoSEQ multiplex PCR; TCRdb stores just in-frame clones and leaves some out. The sample records just over 25,000 clones, roughly 80% being singletons. Single viable CD3+CD4+CD8-CD45RO+ cells were sorted as the memory CD4+ T cells. Sequencing used memory CD4+ T cells from blood. These receptor sequences come from an adult in good health and CMV-seronegative.

This chain uses TRBV6-5 with TRBJ2-7, with 11 bases identical to TRBD2. The CDR3 loop spans 15 amino acids. Trimming removed 0 bases from V and 2 bases from J; junction bases left unmatched: 0. Germline CDR1 MNHEY, CDR2 SVGAGI. CDR3 residues: CASSYSGLAAYEQYF. CDR3 coding DNA: TGTGCCAGCAGTTACTCGGGACTAGCGGCCTACGAGCAGTACTTC.

In nucleotides, the CDR3 is TGTGCCAGCAGCGCCGGGGGACTGAAGAACTATGGCTACACCTTC. It is translated as CASSAGGLKNYGYTF. The chain carries TRBV9 and TRBJ1-2, with D perhaps TRBD1 (5 bases). The CDR3 extends over 15 amino acids. Trimming left V 3 bases short and J 2 bases short, with 14 bases between. Germline CDR1 is SGDLS and CDR2 is YYNGEE. Full variable domain (remainder filled in from reference TRBV9 and TRBJ1-2): DSGVTQTPKHLITATGQRVTLRCSPRSGDLSVYWYQQSLDQGLQFLIQYYNGEERAKGNILERFSAQQFPDLHSELNLSSLELGDSALYFCASSAGGLKNYGYTFGSGTRLTVV.

The gene calls are TRBV7-2 and TRBJ1-5, with D perhaps matching TRBD1 (5 bases). Germline V lookup: CDR1 SGHTA, CDR2 FQGNSA. The CDR3 totals 14 residues. V lost 3 bases and J 3 bases, leaving 9 bases between the germline ends. DNA for the CDR3: TGTGCCAGCAGCTTGGGGGGGATCAATCAGCCCCAGCATTTT. Amino acid sequence: CASSLGGINQPQHF. The complete variable domain, with remaining parts taken from reference TRBV7-2 and TRBJ1-5, reads GAGVSQSPSNKVTEKGKDVELRCDPISGHTALYWYRQSLGQGLEFLIYFQGNSAPDKSGLPSDRFSAERTGGSVSTLTIQRTQQEDSAVYLCASSLGGINQPQHFGDGTRLSIL.

This sequence joins TRBV6-5 and TRBJ1-2, with a weak D call TRBD1 (5 bases). The CDR3 is 15 residues long. Trimming took off 6 bases at V and 4 bases at J, with 18 bases between the two ends. The germline V gene encodes CDR1 MNHEY and CDR2 SVGAGI. CDR3 nucleotide sequence: TGTGCCAGCAGCTATACTTGGGACTTAGCCTATGGCTACACCTTC. This codes for CASSYTWDLAYGYTF.

This sequence joins TRBV5-8 and TRBJ2-7; D possibly corresponds to TRBD1 (5 bases). Germline CDR1 is SGHTS and CDR2 is YDEGEE. This CDR3 has 15 residues. V dropped 4 bases and J dropped 3 bases, with 17 bases sitting between them. CDR3 nucleotide sequence: TGTGCCAGCAGCCGAGCAGGGCAATTGAACTACGAGCAGTACTTC. This translates into CASSRAGQLNYEQYF. Full variable domain (missing parts from reference TRBV5-8 and TRBJ2-7): EAGVTQSPTHLIKTRGQQATLRCSPISGHTSVYWYQQALGLGLQFLLWYDEGEERNRGNFPPRFSGRQFPNYSSELNVNALELEDSALYLCASSRAGQLNYEQYFGPGTRLTVT.

The chain has TRBV10-1 and TRBJ1-3, with D perhaps TRBD1 (5 bases). V was pared by 6 bases and J by 4 bases, with 13 bases between. The CDR3 length is 14 residues. Germline V gives CDR1 WNHNN, CDR2 SYGVQD (reference sequence). The CDR3 DNA is TGCGCCAGCAGCACCGGGACCGACGGAAACACCATATATTTT. The encoded protein is CASSTGTDGNTIYF.

A single count supports this clone. J is TRBJ1-3 and V is TRBV5-8; TRBD1 agrees at 8 bases. The V segment lost 0 bases and the J segment 2 bases; nucleotides outside the gene matches: 1. The length of the CDR3 is 15 residues. CDR1 SGHTS and CDR2 YDEGEE come from the germline V gene. DNA for the CDR3: TGTGCCAGCAGCTTGGGGACAGGGACTGGAAACACCATATATTTT. Its translation: CASSLGTGTGNTIYF.

The gene calls are TRBV29-1 and TRBJ1-2; D is possibly TRBD1 (5 bases). Germline V gives CDR1 SQVTM, CDR2 ANQGSEA. The CDR3 is made up of 15 amino acids. Trimming shortened V by 7 bases and J by 7 bases, and 25 bases separated the two germline ends. CDR3 amino acids: CSAPSGTGPGSGYTF. DNA for the CDR3: TGCAGCGCCCCCTCGGGGACCGGGCCAGGTAGTGGCTACACCTTC.

This clone came up once. The chain couples TRBV4-3 to TRBJ2-4; 8 bases fit TRBD2. The trim removed 3 bases at V and 5 bases at J, leaving 9 bases unmatched. The CDR3 loop spans 16 amino acids. CDR1 is LGHNA and CDR2 is YSLEER in the germline V gene. The CDR3 loop reads CASSQSGTRGENIQYF. The DNA for the CDR3 is TGCGCCAGCAGCCAGTCCGGGACTAGAGGGGAAAACATTCAGTACTTC.

V is TRBV5-8 and J is TRBJ2-5; D may correspond to TRBD1 or TRBD2 (6 bases each). V gave up 1 base and J gave up 1 base, with 23 bases separating them. CDR1 and CDR2 (germline): SGHTS, YDEGEE. The CDR3 has 19 residues. CDR3: CASSLWALLGGAAQETQYF. The CDR3 DNA reads TGTGCCAGCAGCTTGTGGGCCCTTTTGGGGGGCGCGGCCCAAGAGACCCAGTACTTC.

The V call is TRBV5-1, the J call TRBJ2-7, with 11 bases that match TRBD1. With 5 bases clipped from V and 6 bases from J, the junction kept 13 bases outside the gene matches. Germline CDR1 SGHRS, CDR2 YFSETQ. This CDR3 region has 16 residues. CDR3 nucleotide sequence: TGCGCCAGCAGTTGGACAGGGGGCCAGACTAGGGGCGAGCAGTACTTC. It codes for CASSWTGGQTRGEQYF.

The chain uses TRBV18 and TRBJ2-3; 8 bases are a match to TRBD1. Looked up from germline, CDR1 is KGHSH and CDR2 is LQKENI. The CDR3 totals 17 residues. V shed 0 bases and J 3 bases; nucleotides not matched to a gene: 8. Here the CDR3 DNA reads TGTGCCAGCTCACCACCGCGCAGGGGGCCCTTGACAGATACGCAGTATTTT. Translation gives CASSPPRRGPLTDTQYF.

The chain recombines TRBV6-5 with TRBJ1-2, with D unresolved. The length of the CDR3 is 13 residues. V was pared by 2 bases and J by 7 bases, with 11 bases between. CDR1 MNHEY and CDR2 SVGAGI come from the germline V gene. The CDR3 spells CASSYEGMSGYTF. The DNA of the CDR3 is TGTGCCAGCAGTTACGAGGGTATGAGTGGCTACACCTTC.

In its sample, this clone was seen a few times. V usage is TRBV4-2 and J usage is TRBJ1-1; D may be TRBD1 (5 bases). Germline V CDR1 and CDR2: LGHNA, YNFKEQ. Trimming pared 0 bases from V and 4 bases from J, leaving 9 bases between. There are 14 residues in the CDR3. The CDR3 nucleotides read TGTGCCAGCAGCCAAGATACGAGGGGCACTGAAGCTTTCTTT. Translation: CASSQDTRGTEAFF.

This clone was recorded only once. V gene TRBV5-1 combines with J gene TRBJ2-3; 13 bases fit TRBD2. V was clipped by 4 bases and J by 4 bases; unmatched bases: 6. Germline assignment: CDR1 SGHRS and CDR2 YFSETQ. The CDR3 consists of 16 residues. This CDR3 is CASSTGLAGVSDTQYF. Here the CDR3 DNA reads TGCGCCAGCAGCACCGGACTAGCGGGGGTTTCAGATACGCAGTATTTT.

The chain links TRBV2 to TRBJ2-3; unclear D gene. With 2 bases removed from V and 3 bases from J, the gap between germline ends came to 0 bases. CDR3 length: 11 amino acids. Germline values: CDR1 SNHLY, CDR2 FYNNEI. The CDR3, as DNA: TGTGCCAGCAGTGAAACAGATACGCAGTATTTT. Translated, it gives CASSETDTQYF.

The gene calls are TRBV20-1 and TRBJ1-1; D remains unclear. The V and J ends lost 5 bases and 10 bases respectively, with 11 bases between them. CDR3 size: 10 residues. CDR1 and CDR2 from the germline V gene are DFQATT and SNEGSKA (reference sequence). The CDR3 protein is CSAADEGAFF. For the CDR3, the DNA is TGCAGTGCTGCTGATGAGGGAGCTTTCTTT.

V usage is TRBV6-5 and J usage is TRBJ1-3; the match to TRBD1 covers 9 bases. The J segment lost 4 bases and the V segment lost 5 bases, leaving 3 bases of the junction unmatched. This CDR3 has 14 amino acids. The V gene's germline CDR1 is MNHEY and CDR2 SVGAGI. CDR3 nucleotide sequence: TGTGCCAGCAGTCGGACAGGGGAGGGAAACACCATATATTTT. It is translated as CASSRTGEGNTIYF.

CDR3 residues: CASSPGTVEKLFF. The CDR3 DNA sequence: TGTGCCAGCAGCCCAGGGACAGTAGAAAAACTGTTTTTT. The rearrangement uses TRBV7-8 and TRBJ1-4, with TRBD1 matching 7 bases. This CDR3 has 13 residues. The germline CDR1 and CDR2 sequences are SGHVS and FQNEAQ. Unmatched junction bases numbered 5, after V lost 5 bases and J lost 8 bases. Supplemented by reference TRBV7-8 and TRBJ1-4, the full variable domain reads GAGVSQSPRYKVAKRGQDVALRCDPISGHVSLFWYQQALGQGPEFLTYFQNEAQLDKSGLPSDRFFAERPEGSVSTLKIQRTQQEDSAVYLCASSPGTVEKLFFGSGTQLSVL.